This T cell receptor (beta chain) was captured in a study of cytomegalovirus exposure and HLA in healthy donors. Study outcomes and limitations: Earlier results showed most TCR beta V segments being productive about 87% or about 30% of the time.

Both 60 Vbeta primers and 13 Jbeta primers went into the PCR. The data were produced by immunoSEQ multiplex PCR, yet TCRdb's version contains in-frame clones alone and is incomplete. This sample yields 90,000 to 140,000 clones, of which approximately 16% are seen a single time; more than 0.8% belongs to the top ten. This clone has only a few counts. Its antigen is undetermined. Sequencing input: PBMCs. This clonotype was sampled from a female donor in good health and CMV-seronegative.

In DNA, the CDR3 is TGTGCCAGCAGCTTGCACGGGGGTTTTCCTAATGAAAAACTGTTTTTT. It specifies CASSLHGGFPNEKLFF. The J gene is TRBJ1-4, the V gene TRBV6-6; possibly TRBD1 for D (5 bases). This CDR3 region has 16 residues. The V gene's germline CDR1 is MNHNY and CDR2 SVGAGI (reference sequence). Trimming pared 6 bases from V and 3 bases from J, leaving 17 bases between.